A single sample gave rise to the 4 T cell receptor beta chains below, sequenced in a study of blood T cell repertoires in COVID-19. Profiled with immunoSEQ multiplex PCR; TCRdb holds only in-frame clones, not every one. The sample shows a few hundred thousand clones, 75% to 90% of them seen only once. Specimen: PBMCs or T cells enriched from blood (not recorded which). These receptors were taken from a man in his late teens or twenties who had recovered from COVID-19.

The chain couples TRBV19 to TRBJ2-3, with 9 bases aligning to TRBD2. The CDR3 has 16 residues. The germline V gene encodes CDR1 LNHDA and CDR2 SQIVND (reference sequence). V lost 3 bases, J lost 3 bases, and 7 bases stayed unmatched. DNA of the CDR3: TGTGCCAGTAGTATTCTTAGCGGGAGAAATACAGATACGCAGTATTTT. Translation gives CASSILSGRNTDTQYF.

The rearrangement links TRBV25-1 to TRBJ1-5; D gene unclear. The ends were cut back, 3 bases at V and 7 bases at J, with 13 bases in the middle. The CDR3 sequence is 14 residues long. The germline V gene has CDR1 MGHDK and CDR2 SYGVNS. The chain's CDR3 is CASSETGMGQPQHF. The CDR3 region has the DNA TGTGCCAGCAGTGAGACGGGGATGGGACAGCCCCAGCATTTT.

This chain uses TRBV7-2 with TRBJ2-1; 13 bases line up with TRBD2. Germline CDR1 is SGHTA and CDR2 is FQGNSA. V lost 4 bases to trimming and J lost 0 bases; unmatched junction nucleotides: 0. The CDR3 sequence is 16 residues long. The CDR3 spells CASSWTSGSSYNEQFF. CDR3 sequence (DNA): TGTGCCAGCAGCTGGACTAGCGGGAGCTCCTACAATGAGCAGTTCTTC. The variable domain in full, completed from reference TRBV7-2 and TRBJ2-1, reads GAGVSQSPSNKVTEKGKDVELRCDPISGHTALYWYRQSLGQGLEFLIYFQGNSAPDKSGLPSDRFSAERTGGSVSTLTIQRTQQEDSAVYLCASSWTSGSSYNEQFFGPGTRLTVL.

The chain employs TRBV2 and TRBJ1-2; possibly TRBD1 for D (6 bases). This CDR3 has 12 amino acids. Trimming cost V 7 bases and J 8 bases, with 14 bases left between them. Germline CDR1 is SNHLY and CDR2 is FYNNEI. The CDR3 DNA follows: TGTGCCAGCAAAGGCTCGGGGGGCGGCTACACCTTC. Its translation is CASKGSGGGYTF.